The T cell receptor (beta chain) described here comes from a study of shared clonotypes between healthy human individuals. The repertoire was sequenced with immunoSEQ multiplex PCR; TCRdb's copy has only in-frame clones and lacks some. The sample includes some 1,600,000 clones, approximately 98% of them seen just once. The CDR3 has 14 residues. CDR1 and CDR2 (germline): WSHSY, SAAADI. V gave up 6 bases and J gave up 0 bases, with 10 bases separating them. What was sequenced was naive CD4+ T cells sorted from blood. This sample's subset: CD45RA+ positively selected. The clonotype originates from a man in his thirties or forties in good health. The chain is built from TRBV10-2 and TRBJ2-3, with D unresolved. Here the CDR3 DNA reads TGCGCCAGCAGCCCCTTCATTAGCACAGATACGCAGTATTTT. Protein sequence: CASSPFISTDTQYF.